This T cell receptor (beta chain) was sequenced in a study of somatic mutations in cytotoxic T cells in rheumatoid arthritis. Study summary: Several of the V beta antibody-stained T-cell populations were flow-sorted at nearly 100% purity; V beta1+ cells were among them and were sequenced for TCRB.

The CDR3 extends over 15 amino acids. Germline V gene lookup returns CDR1 LNHDA and CDR2 SQIVND (reference sequence). The V and J ends lost 6 bases and 2 bases respectively, with 17 bases between them. TCRdb's copy holds only in-frame clones and misses some; the assay was immunoSEQ multiplex PCR. The data contain around 11,000 clones, roughly 85% of them seen just once; the ten biggest clones take up around a third. The sequence derives from an adult with rheumatoid arthritis. The gene calls are TRBV19 and TRBJ2-7, with a possible D match to TRBD1 (6 bases). Sample: CD8+ T cells sorted from blood. In DNA, the CDR3 is TGTGCCAGTAGACAGAGGGGACACCTAACCTACGAGCAGTACTTC. It is translated as CASRQRGHLTYEQYF. Variable domain in full (rest from reference TRBV19 and TRBJ2-7): DGGITQSPKYLFRKEGQNVTLSCEQNLNHDAMYWYRQDPGQGLRLIYYSQIVNDFQKGDIAEGYSVSREKKESFPLTVTSAQKNPTAFYLCASRQRGHLTYEQYFGPGTRLTVT.